Shown below are 19 T cell receptor beta chains from a single sample sequenced in a study of blood T cell repertoires in COVID-19. The protocol was immunoSEQ multiplex PCR, while the TCRdb copy is restricted to in-frame clones and leaves out a portion. The table shows around 190,000 clones, with approximately 80% occurring only once. The sample taken for sequencing was peripheral blood. Source of these receptors: a woman in her forties or fifties with acute or convalescent COVID-19.

The chain uses TRBV19 and TRBJ1-5, with 10 bases aligning to TRBD1. The CDR3 has 16 amino acids. V lost 5 bases, J lost 6 bases, and 10 bases stayed unmatched. The germline CDR1 and CDR2 sequences are LNHDA and SQIVND (reference sequence). As DNA, the CDR3 is TGTGCCAGTAGTGGGCGGGGGACAGGGGACAGTCAGCCCCAGCATTTT. This gives the protein CASSGRGTGDSQPQHF.

This chain links TRBV28 with TRBJ2-1; 9 positions match TRBD1. The V gene end was trimmed by 5 bases and the J gene end by 8 bases; junction bases not matched to a gene: 13. Germline CDR1 is MDHEN and CDR2 is SYDVKM. The CDR3 loop spans 16 amino acids. The CDR3 nucleotides are TGTGCCAGCAGTCATACACCGGGACAGGGAATACATGAGCAGTTCTTC. As protein: CASSHTPGQGIHEQFF.

This sequence joins TRBV27 and TRBJ2-5, with a possible D match to TRBD2 (6 bases). V dropped 8 bases and J dropped 2 bases, with 12 bases sitting between them. The CDR3 spans 13 residues. Germline assignment: CDR1 MNHEY and CDR2 SMNVEV (reference sequence). The CDR3 spells CASWGLDQETQYF. In DNA form, the CDR3 reads TGTGCCAGCTGGGGACTGGATCAAGAGACCCAGTACTTC.

This clone was counted only a few times. This chain connects TRBV7-8 to TRBJ1-2; TRBD1 matches 7 bases. The ends lost 6 bases at V and 2 bases at J; junction bases unmatched: 9. This CDR3 spans 15 amino acids. CDR1 is SGHVS, CDR2 FQNEAQ, per germline. The CDR3 is CASRPNPTGNYGYTF. The CDR3 DNA sequence: TGTGCCAGCAGACCCAACCCGACAGGGAACTATGGCTACACCTTC.

The rearrangement uses TRBV15 and TRBJ2-5; the D gene is possibly TRBD1 (5 bases). Trimming cost V 0 bases and J 3 bases, with 8 bases left between them. The CDR3 totals 14 residues. CDR1 LNHNV and CDR2 YYDKDF come from the germline V gene (reference sequence). The CDR3 nucleotides read TGTGCCACCAGCAGAGATGCAGGGAAAGAGACCCAGTACTTC. Translation gives CATSRDAGKETQYF.

This chain uses TRBV28 with TRBJ1-5; possible D gene TRBD1, 6 bases. CDR3 length: 14 residues. Germline loops: CDR1 MDHEN, CDR2 SYDVKM. Trimming removed 7 bases at V and 7 bases at J, with 17 bases between. CDR3 amino acids: CASTVQRGGQPQHF. The DNA for the CDR3 is TGTGCCAGCACCGTACAACGGGGGGGCCAGCCCCAGCATTTT.

The rearrangement uses TRBV5-6 and TRBJ2-1; TRBD2 agrees at 8 bases. Germline V gives CDR1 SGHDT, CDR2 YYEEEE. The V segment lost 5 bases and the J segment 6 bases; nucleotides outside the gene matches: 7. This CDR3 has 14 amino acids. In DNA form, the CDR3 reads TGTGCCAGCAGATTAGCGGGACCGATCAATGAGCAGTTCTTC. It encodes CASRLAGPINEQFF.

The chain links TRBV28 to TRBJ2-7, with a tentative D call TRBD2 (6 bases). Germline CDR1 MDHEN, CDR2 SYDVKM. The CDR3 spans 13 residues. V was pared by 7 bases and J by 6 bases, with 16 bases between. CDR3 sequence reads: CASIGGAASEQYF. DNA of the CDR3: TGTGCCAGCATCGGGGGAGCGGCTAGCGAGCAGTACTTC.

This rearrangement joins TRBV18 to TRBJ1-5, with 8 bases fitting TRBD1. CDR3 size: 16 residues. The germline gives CDR1 KGHSH, CDR2 LQKENI. The ends lost 2 bases at V and 1 base at J; junction bases unmatched: 4. The chain's CDR3 is CASSPSGTGSNQPQHF. In DNA, the CDR3 is TGTGCCAGCTCACCATCCGGGACAGGCAGCAATCAGCCCCAGCATTTT.

The V and J genes are TRBV27 and TRBJ2-1, with unresolved D. Per germline, CDR1 MNHEY and CDR2 SMNVEV (reference sequence). Trimming removed 6 bases from V and 1 base from J, with 16 bases in between. The CDR3 spans 16 residues. CDR3 in amino acids: CASSPGRTASYNEQFF. CDR3 DNA: TGTGCCAGCAGCCCCGGCAGAACAGCATCCTACAATGAGCAGTTCTTC.

The CDR3 sequence: CATKTSAVNEQFF. As DNA, the CDR3 is TGTGCCACCAAGACTAGTGCCGTGAATGAGCAGTTCTTC. The V and J genes are TRBV27 and TRBJ2-1; D may be TRBD2 (6 bases). V lost 10 bases, J lost 7 bases, and 17 bases lay in between. Per germline, CDR1 MNHEY and CDR2 SMNVEV (reference sequence). The CDR3 is 13 amino acids.

This clone came up a few times. The J gene is TRBJ1-4, the V gene TRBV28, with 11 bases lining up with TRBD1. The germline gives CDR1 MDHEN, CDR2 SYDVKM. The V gene end was trimmed by 5 bases and the J gene end by 3 bases; junction bases not matched to a gene: 11. The CDR3 sequence is 18 residues long. Written as DNA, the CDR3 is TGTGCCAGCAGTAGGGACAGGGGGAGGGATTGGGCTAATGAAAAACTGTTTTTT. Translation gives CASSRDRGRDWANEKLFF.

The chain couples TRBV20-1 to TRBJ2-7, with D uncertain. Trimming left V 5 bases short and J 2 bases short, with 7 bases between. Germline loops: CDR1 DFQATT, CDR2 SNEGSKA (reference sequence). The CDR3 has 11 amino acids. CDR3 nucleotides: TGCAGTGCTCCCACTACCTACGAGCAGTACTTC. This encodes CSAPTTYEQYF.

Comments on this clone: The same CDR3 arises from other DNA sequences in this sample as well. V is TRBV24-1 and J is TRBJ2-1; tentative D call: TRBD1 (6 bases). The V gene's germline CDR1 is KGHDR and CDR2 SFDVKD. V was shortened by 0 bases and J by 1 base, with 9 bases between the two germline ends. The CDR3 sequence is 16 residues long. The CDR3 DNA is TGTGCCACCAGTGATTTGTTAGGGGGATCCTACAATGAGCAGTTCTTC. This translates into CATSDLLGGSYNEQFF.

V is TRBV12-3 or TRBV12-4 and J is TRBJ1-6; D is unresolved. There are 13 residues in the CDR3. V lost 6 bases and J 0 bases, leaving 3 bases between the germline ends. The CDR3 DNA follows: TGTGCCAGCAGGAGCTCCTATAATTCACCCCTCCACTTT. It is translated as CASRSSYNSPLHF.

The chain carries TRBV3-1 (or the pseudogene TRBV3-2) and TRBJ1-2; 7 bases match TRBD1. V trimming: 4 bases; J trimming: 3 bases; junction bases outside the gene matches: 2. The CDR3 is 13 amino acids. Germline loops: CDR1 LGHDT, CDR2 YNNKEL (reference sequence). The CDR3 region is CASSRQGDYGYTF. In DNA form, the CDR3 reads TGTGCCAGCAGCCGACAGGGCGACTATGGCTACACCTTC.

The rearrangement uses TRBV28 and TRBJ1-1; no clear D gene. The germline V gene encodes CDR1 MDHEN and CDR2 SYDVKM. The CDR3 loop spans 15 amino acids. The V gene lost 8 bases and the J gene lost 2 bases, with 18 bases spanning the gap. The CDR3: CASHLRLGSNTEAFF. The CDR3, as DNA: TGTGCCAGCCACTTAAGGTTGGGCAGTAACACTGAAGCTTTCTTT.

The rearrangement links TRBV18 to TRBJ2-7, with 11 bases fitting TRBD1. In germline, CDR1 is KGHSH, CDR2 LQKENI. The CDR3 sequence is 15 residues long. V lost 0 bases to trimming and J lost 3 bases; unmatched junction nucleotides: 1. The chain's CDR3 is CASSPPGQGGYEQYF. The CDR3 nucleotides are TGTGCCAGCTCACCACCGGGACAGGGGGGCTACGAGCAGTACTTC.

This clone showed up just a few times. This chain uses TRBV5-5 with TRBJ2-5, with D possibly TRBD1 on 5 matching bases. The CDR3 runs to 15 residues. V gave up 6 bases and J gave up 2 bases, with 17 bases separating them. The germline gives CDR1 SGHKS, CDR2 YYEKEE (reference sequence). Here the CDR3 DNA reads TGTGCCAGCACCCCAGTGACAGCGCCTCAAGAGACCCAGTACTTC. Translating it yields CASTPVTAPQETQYF.